These 5 T cell receptor beta chains were sequenced from one sample in a study of cytomegalovirus exposure and HLA in healthy donors. The primer mix had 60 Vbeta and 13 Jbeta primers. TCRdb's table, derived via immunoSEQ multiplex PCR, lists solely in-frame clones and lacks some. This sample has 150,000 to 200,000 clones, with 65% to 70% found just once. Sequencing was performed on PBMCs. The receptors were sampled from a man aged 30 to 39 in good health and CMV-seropositive.

The chain carries TRBV27 and TRBJ2-5, with a tentative D call TRBD2 (5 bases). Matching the DNA end better, TRBJ2-7 makes the J call doubtful. In germline, CDR1 is MNHEY, CDR2 SMNVEV (reference sequence). The CDR3 is 19 residues long. CDR3 loop: CASSLSVPAPGWAPYEQYF. In DNA, the CDR3 is TGTGCCAGCAGTTTATCCGTGCCCGCCCCGGGGTGGGCCCCCTACGAGCAGTACTTC.

The table lists this clone with a count of one. The chain links TRBV27 to TRBJ2-5, with TRBD2 matching over 7 bases. CDR3 length: 15 amino acids. The germline V gene has CDR1 MNHEY and CDR2 SMNVEV (reference sequence). V lost 2 bases to trimming and J lost 4 bases; unmatched junction nucleotides: 7. CDR3 in DNA: TGTGCCAGCAGTTTAATGGCGGGAGCACGAGAGACCCAGTACTTC. Its translation: CASSLMAGARETQYF.

The J gene is TRBJ1-1, the V gene TRBV9; 8 positions agree with TRBD1. Germline V gene data show CDR1 as SGDLS and CDR2 as YYNGEE. The CDR3 length is 15 residues. Trimming at V came to 3 bases and at J to 1 base, leaving 5 bases not matched to a gene. The CDR3 DNA reads as TGTGCCAGCAGCGAACCCGGGACAGGGAACACTGAAGCTTTCTTT. Translated, it gives CASSEPGTGNTEAFF.

This chain uses TRBV5-4 with TRBJ2-3; D is possibly TRBD2 (5 bases). V was cut by 0 bases and J by 5 bases, with 10 bases left in between. Germline CDR1 SGHNT, CDR2 YYREEE (reference sequence). CDR3 length: 14 amino acids. The CDR3 region has the DNA TGTGCCAGCAGCTTGGCCAAGGCGGGAGATACGCAGTATTTT. This translates into CASSLAKAGDTQYF.

Concerning this clone: The germline gene is not matched at one end of the junction; a read error may be the cause. The rearrangement uses TRBV7-9 and TRBJ1-1; D unresolved. The CDR3 is made up of 15 amino acids. Germline-derived CDR1 and CDR2 are SEHNR and FQNEAQ (reference sequence). This chain's CDR3 is CSSSLILTLNTEAFF. CDR3 DNA: TGTTCCAGCAGCCTAATCTTAACCCTAAACACTGAAGCTTTCTTT. The full variable domain, completed using reference TRBV7-9 and TRBJ1-1, is DTGVSQNPRHKITKRGQNVTFRCDPISEHNRLYWYRQTLGQGPEFLTYFQNEAQLEKSRLLSDRFSAERPKGSFSTLEIQRTEQGDSAMYLCSSSLILTLNTEAFFGQGTRLTVV.